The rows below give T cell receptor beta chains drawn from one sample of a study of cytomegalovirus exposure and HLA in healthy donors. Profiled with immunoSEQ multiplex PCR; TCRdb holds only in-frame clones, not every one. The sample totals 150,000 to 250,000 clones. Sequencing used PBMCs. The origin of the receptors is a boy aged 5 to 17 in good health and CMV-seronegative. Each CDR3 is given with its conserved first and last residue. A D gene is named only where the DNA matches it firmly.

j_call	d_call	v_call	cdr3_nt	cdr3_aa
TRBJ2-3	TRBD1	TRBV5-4	TGTGCCAGCAGCTCTCCGAGTCGGACAGGGGCGCAGTATTTT	CASSSPSRTGAQYF
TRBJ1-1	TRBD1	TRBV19	TGTGCCAGTAGTATGCTCAGGCAGGGGGACACTGAAGCTTTCTTT	CASSMLRQGDTEAFF
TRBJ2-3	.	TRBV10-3	TGTGCCATCAACCGGGGCACAGATACGCAGTATTTT	CAINRGTDTQYF
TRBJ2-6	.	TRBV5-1	TGCGCCAGCAGCTTAACGGGTACCGGAAGCTCTGGGGCCAACGTCCTGACTTTC	CASSLTGTGSSGANVLTF
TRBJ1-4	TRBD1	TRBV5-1	TGCGCCAGCAGCTTGTTGGGACAGGGCTTTACTAATGAAAAACTGTTTTTT	CASSLLGQGFTNEKLFF
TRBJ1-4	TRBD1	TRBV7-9	TGTGCCAGCAGCCTTGAGACAGGGGGGGAAAAACTGTTTTTT	CASSLETGGEKLFF
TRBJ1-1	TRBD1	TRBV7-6	TGTGCCAGCAGCTTAGCGAGTTGGACAGGGAGGATGGGCACTGAAGCTTTCTTT	CASSLASWTGRMGTEAFF
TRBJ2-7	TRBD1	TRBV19	TGTGCCAGTAGTCCAGGACAGGGGCCCTCCTACGAGCAGTACTTC	CASSPGQGPSYEQYF
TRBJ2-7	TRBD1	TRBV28	TGTGCCAGCAGCCCCACAGGGGCCCTTTCCTACGAGCAGTACTTC	CASSPTGALSYEQYF
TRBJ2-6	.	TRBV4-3	TGCGCCAGCAGCCAAGATGCGGGCTCTGGGGCCAACGTCCTGACTTTC	CASSQDAGSGANVLTF
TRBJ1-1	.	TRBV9	TGTGCCAGCAGCGTAACGTTGCTGGCCACTGAAGCTTTCTTT	CASSVTLLATEAFF